Below, 18 T cell receptor beta chains from the same sample are listed, as sequenced in a study of blood T cell repertoires in COVID-19. TCRdb keeps only in-frame clones here, not all; method: immunoSEQ multiplex PCR. In the table there are nearly 250,000 clones, approximately 84% of which are singletons. Source material: peripheral blood. The origin of the receptors is an elderly woman with acute or convalescent COVID-19.

The chain combines TRBV6-6 with TRBJ1-1; maybe TRBD1 (6 bases). Germline V gene data show CDR1 as MNHNY and CDR2 as SVGAGI (reference sequence). Trimming left V 0 bases short and J 4 bases short, with 15 bases between. The CDR3 runs to 16 residues. The CDR3 sequence: CASSYSGGRPGTEAFF. The CDR3 bases are TGTGCCAGCAGTTACTCGGGGGGGCGCCCCGGCACTGAAGCTTTCTTT.

This clone was seen only a few times. The chain employs TRBV7-2 and TRBJ1-2, with D unresolved. Germline V lookup: CDR1 SGHTA, CDR2 FQGNSA. Trimming cost V 5 bases and J 8 bases, with 15 bases left between them. The CDR3 has 13 residues. The CDR3 DNA follows: TGTGCCAGCAGCCCCAGGAGGTCCCAAGGCTACACCTTC. Protein: CASSPRRSQGYTF.

This clone was seen just once. V is TRBV15 and J is TRBJ2-5; TRBD2 might be the D (6 bases). V was shortened by 3 bases and J by 4 bases, with 15 bases between the two germline ends. The germline gives CDR1 LNHNV, CDR2 YYDKDF (reference sequence). The CDR3 is made up of 15 amino acids. The CDR3 loop reads CATSRGGVRAETQYF. CDR3 bases: TGTGCCACCAGCAGGGGGGGAGTTCGGGCAGAGACCCAGTACTTC.

J is TRBJ2-3 and V is TRBV7-2; D is ambiguous. The CDR3 has 16 residues. V was pared by 1 base and J by 0 bases, with 11 bases between. The V gene's germline CDR1 is SGHTA and CDR2 FQGNSA. DNA for the CDR3: TGTGCCAGCAGCTTAGGATCGAGATCTAGCACAGATACGCAGTATTTT. Amino acid sequence: CASSLGSRSSTDTQYF.

The rearrangement uses TRBV10-3 and TRBJ2-1, with 10 bases that match TRBD1. V trimming: 9 bases; J trimming: 4 bases; junction bases outside the gene matches: 3. The CDR3 is 13 residues long. Looked up from germline, CDR1 is ENHRY and CDR2 is SYGVKD. The CDR3 protein is CAITGQGYNEQFF. The CDR3 nucleotides are TGTGCCATTACGGGACAGGGGTACAATGAGCAGTTCTTC.

The table lists this clone with a few counts. V usage is TRBV19 and J usage is TRBJ2-3, with 7 bases identical to TRBD1. The length of the CDR3 is 16 residues. Losses at the gene ends were 3 bases for V and 4 bases for J; bases not matched to a gene: 10. CDR1 and CDR2 (germline): LNHDA, SQIVND (reference sequence). CDR3 protein: CASSMESGQGADTQYF. CDR3 DNA sequence: TGTGCCAGTAGTATGGAATCGGGCCAGGGGGCAGATACGCAGTATTTT.

The chain carries TRBV5-4 and TRBJ2-5; the match to TRBD2 covers 11 bases. The V segment lost 4 bases and the J segment 2 bases; nucleotides outside the gene matches: 7. The CDR3 is 16 residues long. The germline V gene has CDR1 SGHNT and CDR2 YYREEE (reference sequence). The chain's CDR3 is CASSQGLAANQETQYF. The DNA for the CDR3 is TGTGCCAGCAGCCAGGGACTAGCGGCCAATCAAGAGACCCAGTACTTC.

The V and J genes are TRBV4-3 and TRBJ2-7; D gene ambiguous. The CDR3 is 13 residues long. Deletions cut 1 base from V and 3 bases from J, with 7 bases between. From germline, CDR1 is LGHNA and CDR2 YSLEER. The CDR3 coding sequence is TGCGCCAGCAGCCAAGGTATCGGCTACGAGCAGTACTTC. This encodes CASSQGIGYEQYF.

The gene calls are TRBV28 and TRBJ2-3; 8 bases match TRBD2. Germline V gene sequence: CDR1 MDHEN, CDR2 SYDVKM. The CDR3 runs to 19 residues. J lost 0 bases, V lost 5 bases, and 16 bases had no gene match. CDR3 sequence (DNA): TGTGCCAGCAGTGCAAGAGGGCGGGAGGCTCGGGCCAGCACAGATACGCAGTATTTT. Translating it yields CASSARGREARASTDTQYF.

This chain links TRBV7-9 with TRBJ2-7; no reliable D call. Per germline, CDR1 SEHNR and CDR2 FQNEAQ (reference sequence). This CDR3 has 12 residues. V was shortened by 2 bases and J by 5 bases, with 7 bases between the two germline ends. The DNA for the CDR3 is TGTGCCAGCAGCTTAACTTTCGACGAGCAGTACTTC. This translates into CASSLTFDEQYF.

This clone was seen only once. V is TRBV5-1 and J is TRBJ2-7; TRBD1 might be the D (6 bases). Germline lookup yields CDR1 SGHRS and CDR2 YFSETQ. This CDR3 contains 15 residues. V dropped 0 bases and J dropped 2 bases, with 12 bases sitting between them. CDR3 bases: TGCGCCAGCAGCTTGGGGACAGAGATTACCTACGAGCAGTACTTC. It encodes CASSLGTEITYEQYF.

The rearrangement uses TRBV6-2 or TRBV6-3 and TRBJ1-1; TRBD1 might be the D (5 bases). The CDR3 loop spans 14 amino acids. The V gene's germline CDR1 is MNHEY and CDR2 SVGEGT. V lost 4 bases and J lost 7, with 16 bases in between. CDR3: CASSLGGAGGEAFF. The CDR3 DNA sequence: TGTGCCAGCAGTTTAGGAGGGGCGGGAGGTGAAGCTTTCTTT.

This clone has just a few counts. The chain has TRBV7-9 and TRBJ1-1, with D unclear. CDR3 length equals 13 residues. The germline V gene has CDR1 SEHNR and CDR2 FQNEAQ (reference sequence). With 0 bases removed from V and 8 bases from J, the gap between germline ends came to 10 bases. The CDR3 sequence: CASSLAEEREAFF. CDR3 sequence (DNA): TGTGCCAGCAGCTTAGCCGAGGAAAGAGAAGCTTTCTTT.

J is TRBJ2-5 and V is TRBV7-2; 7 nucleotides agree with TRBD1. The germline CDR1 and CDR2 sequences are SGHTA and FQGNSA. The CDR3 has 16 residues. With V trimmed by 5 bases and J by 4 bases, 13 bases remained unmatched. The CDR3 loop reads CASSHYRGPVPETQYF. The CDR3 DNA reads as TGTGCCAGCAGCCACTACAGGGGCCCAGTTCCAGAGACCCAGTACTTC.

This clone was detected once. The chain couples TRBV7-8 to TRBJ1-1; maybe TRBD1 (6 bases). The ends were cut back, 5 bases at V and 4 bases at J, with 11 bases in the middle. This CDR3 region has 13 residues. Germline V gene lookup returns CDR1 SGHVS and CDR2 FQNEAQ. CDR3 sequence: CASSAGDTTEAFF. CDR3 DNA: TGTGCCAGCAGCGCAGGGGATACCACTGAAGCTTTCTTT.

V usage is TRBV7-2 and J usage is TRBJ1-2, with D maybe TRBD1 (6 bases). The ends were cut back, 4 bases at V and 7 bases at J, with 16 bases in the middle. Germline CDR1 SGHTA, CDR2 FQGNSA. This CDR3 spans 14 amino acids. Written as DNA, the CDR3 is TGTGCCAGCAGCTCTACAGGGATCCCTTCTGGCTACACCTTC. It codes for CASSSTGIPSGYTF.

Only one count was recorded for this clone. The chain carries TRBV5-1 and TRBJ1-4, with TRBD1 as a possible D gene (5 bases). The germline V and J ends were trimmed by 4 bases and 5 bases, with 15 bases remaining between them. This CDR3 comprises 15 residues. The germline gives CDR1 SGHRS, CDR2 YFSETQ. In nucleotides, the CDR3 is TGCGCCAGCAGCCCGATGGGGGGATCGAATGAAAAACTGTTTTTT. Its protein is CASSPMGGSNEKLFF.

About this clone: Other DNA variants within this sample encode the same CDR3. V gene TRBV7-9 combines with J gene TRBJ2-1; tentative D call: TRBD1 (7 bases). V gave up 5 bases and J gave up 0 bases, with 11 bases separating them. The CDR3 sequence is 15 residues long. Per germline, CDR1 SEHNR and CDR2 FQNEAQ (reference sequence). As DNA, the CDR3 is TGTGCCAGCAGCCCAGGGGGAGGCTCCTACAATGAGCAGTTCTTC. This encodes CASSPGGGSYNEQFF. Supplemented by reference TRBV7-9 and TRBJ2-1, the full variable domain reads DTGVSQNPRHKITKRGQNVTFRCDPISEHNRLYWYRQTLGQGPEFLTYFQNEAQLEKSRLLSDRFSAERPKGSFSTLEIQRTEQGDSAMYLCASSPGGGSYNEQFFGPGTRLTVL.